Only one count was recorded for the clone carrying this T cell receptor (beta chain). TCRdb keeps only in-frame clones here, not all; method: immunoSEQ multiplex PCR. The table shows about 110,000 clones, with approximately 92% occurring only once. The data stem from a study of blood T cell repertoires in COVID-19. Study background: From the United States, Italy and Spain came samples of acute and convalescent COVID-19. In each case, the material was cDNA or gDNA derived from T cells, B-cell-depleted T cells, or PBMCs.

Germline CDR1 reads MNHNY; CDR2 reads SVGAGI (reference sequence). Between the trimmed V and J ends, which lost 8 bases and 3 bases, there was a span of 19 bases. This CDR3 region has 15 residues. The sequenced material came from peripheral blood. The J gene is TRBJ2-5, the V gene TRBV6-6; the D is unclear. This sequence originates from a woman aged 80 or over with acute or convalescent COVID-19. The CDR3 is CASRRASLSEETQYF. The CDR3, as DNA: TGTGCCAGCCGCCGAGCGTCCTTATCAGAAGAGACCCAGTACTTC.